This T cell receptor (beta chain) emerged from a study of control samples from healthy donors and cancer patients (dated by TCRdb to about 2020). CDR1 and CDR2 are drawn from the germline V gene: MNHEY, SVGEGT. There are 17 amino acids in the CDR3, from cysteine to phenylalanine inclusive. Only CDR3 DNA remains: 51 bases, in frame from the first base. V has 0 bases trimmed and J has 5 bases trimmed; junction bases matching no gene number 9. Details on this clone: The target of this receptor is not known. Base quality data are lacking; no much larger clone is found one base away.

Libraries were made using the immunoSEQ multiplex PCR assay. TCRdb took this table from immuneACCESS and kept in-frame rearrangements with V and J called. Such tables lack part of the clones; where checked against another copy, unresolved V genes explain under half of the gap, and the rest is unexplained. This sample comprises approximately 52,000 clones, approximately 88% of them detected only once. The ten largest clonotypes hold 3% to 4% of the sample. The source material was blood. The TCR comes from a man aged 50-59 years in good health. Recombination connected TRBV6-2 or TRBV6-3 to TRBJ1-1; 10 of the junction bases match TRBD1. The DNA sequence is TGTGCCAGCAGTTACTCCTATTTGACAGGGGGCTGGACTGAAGCTTTCTTT. Its protein is CASSYSYLTGGWTEAFF.